The 8 T cell receptor beta chains presented below share a single source sample, sequenced in a study of T-cell memory formation after mild COVID-19. One entry per CDR3 protein, called by TCRdb with MiXCR from the 5' RACE reads. The sample shows fewer than 400,000 distinct CDR3 sequences, 16% of them seen only once. Sequencing was performed on PBMCs or a T cell subset sorted from them (not recorded which). Receptor source: a man younger than 30 who had mild COVID-19 (a few samples of this study predate the infection). Cell type and time point are not known.

The V call is TRBV12-3 or TRBV12-4, the J call TRBJ2-7; D is tentatively TRBD1 or TRBD2 (6 bases each). V lost 6 bases and J 1 base, leaving 16 bases between the germline ends. This CDR3 contains 15 residues. The CDR3 DNA reads TGTGCCAGCAGCACAACAGGGAGGAGGTCCTACGAGCAGTACTTC. Its protein is CASSTTGRRSYEQYF.

The rearrangement joins TRBV7-6 to TRBJ2-2; TRBD2 aligns across 8 bases. This CDR3 has 15 residues. The germline V gene encodes CDR1 SGHVS and CDR2 FNYEAQ. J lost 6 bases, V lost 3 bases, and 6 bases had no gene match. The CDR3 loop reads CASSFRGGRPGELFF. DNA for the CDR3: TGTGCCAGCAGCTTTCGGGGGGGCCGTCCCGGGGAGCTGTTTTTT.

The table lists this clonotype with many counts. J is TRBJ2-5 and V is TRBV5-1, with D perhaps matching TRBD2 (6 bases). V lost 3 bases and J 2 bases, leaving 14 bases between the germline ends. This CDR3 comprises 15 residues. Germline V CDR1 and CDR2: SGHRS, YFSETQ. CDR3 in amino acids: CASSSTGEPQETQYF. The CDR3 region has the DNA TGCGCCAGCAGCTCGACGGGGGAACCTCAAGAGACCCAGTACTTC.

The rearrangement uses TRBV29-1 and TRBJ1-1; 7 bases agree with TRBD1. The CDR3 has 14 residues. CDR1 and CDR2 from the germline V gene are SQVTM and ANQGSEA. The V segment lost 7 bases and the J segment 0 bases; nucleotides outside the gene matches: 8. The DNA of the CDR3 is TGCAGCGGCACTGAGGGACAGTTGAACACTGAAGCTTTCTTT. Its protein product is CSGTEGQLNTEAFF. Looking up the rest from reference TRBV29-1 and TRBJ1-1 gives the full variable domain: SAVISQKPSRDICQRGTSLTIQCQVDSQVTMMFWYRQQPGQSLTLIATANQGSEATYESGFVIDKFPISRPNLTFSTLTVSNMSPEDSSIYLCSGTEGQLNTEAFFGQGTRLTVV.

Written as DNA, the CDR3 is TGTGCCAGCAGCTTTGGCGGAGAAACCTACGAGCAGTACGTC. Encoded protein: CASSFGGETYEQYV. The chain links TRBV7-9 to TRBJ2-7; D gene unclear. The CDR3 runs to 14 residues. CDR1 and CDR2 (germline): SEHNR, FQNEAQ (reference sequence). Trimming took off 3 bases at V and 2 bases at J, with 11 bases between the two ends.

The chain uses TRBV10-3 and TRBJ1-4; TRBD1 might be the D (5 bases). V was cut by 5 bases and J by 3 bases, with 10 bases left in between. CDR3 length equals 14 residues. Germline CDR1 ENHRY, CDR2 SYGVKD. The DNA for the CDR3 is TGTGCCATCAGTCGGGACGGTGCTAATGAAAAACTGTTTTTT. It codes for CAISRDGANEKLFF.

This clonotype was seen repeatedly, ten times or more. The chain links TRBV28 to TRBJ2-5; a possible D gene is TRBD1 (5 bases). The CDR3 sequence is 14 residues long. Trimming took 8 bases from V and 0 from J, leaving 13 bases between them. Germline-derived CDR1 and CDR2 are MDHEN and SYDVKM. The CDR3 region is CASGIRTYQETQYF. In DNA, the CDR3 is TGTGCCAGCGGTATCCGGACATACCAAGAGACCCAGTACTTC.

CDR3 coding DNA: TGCGCCAGCAGTGAGTCTAGCGGGGGGGCCCTGGAGCAGTTCTTC. It encodes CASSESSGGALEQFF. V gene TRBV10-1 combines with J gene TRBJ2-1; the match to TRBD2 covers 11 bases. Germline CDR1 and CDR2: WNHNN and SYGVQD (reference sequence). This CDR3 is 15 amino acids long. Germline trimming cut 0 bases from V and 10 bases from J; bases unmatched to any gene: 5.